What follows are 19 T cell receptor beta chains derived from one specimen sequenced in a study of a mutant IDH1 vaccine in newly diagnosed glioma. Measured with immunoSEQ multiplex PCR; TCRdb has only the in-frame clones, and not every one. The sample consists of some 32,000 clones, around 90% of them appearing once. Time point defined: week 47, end of study. What each vaccine dose contained was 300 ug of mutant IDH1 20-mer peptide, accompanied by topical imiquimod. These receptors' antigens are unknown. The sample here was PBMCs, taken from a glioma patient whose treatment included an IDH1 peptide vaccine. These receptors were collected from a man aged 35-49 years with glioma.

The rearrangement joins TRBV2 to TRBJ2-3; D gene unclear. This CDR3 region has 14 residues. Germline V gene sequence: CDR1 SNHLY, CDR2 FYNNEI. V gave up 7 bases and J gave up 2 bases, with 13 bases separating them. The CDR3 DNA reads as TGTGCCAGCACACGCGATGCGGCCACAGATACGCAGTATTTT. This codes for CASTRDAATDTQYF.

V usage is TRBV5-4 and J usage is TRBJ2-7; 8 nucleotides align to TRBD1. The length of the CDR3 is 15 residues. Germline V gene data show CDR1 as SGHNT and CDR2 as YYREEE (reference sequence). Trimming at V came to 4 bases and at J to 5 bases, leaving 11 bases not matched to a gene. The chain's CDR3 is CASSPGTGIIHEQYF. CDR3 nucleotides: TGTGCCAGCAGCCCCGGGACAGGTATTATCCACGAGCAGTACTTC.

This chain uses TRBV27 with TRBJ1-1; a possible D gene is TRBD1 (5 bases). The length of the CDR3 is 14 residues. Germline V lookup: CDR1 MNHEY, CDR2 SMNVEV (reference sequence). Trimming stripped 2 bases from V and 3 bases from J, with 10 bases between. This CDR3 reads CASSLQGGDTEAFF. The CDR3 DNA reads as TGTGCCAGCAGTTTACAGGGAGGTGACACTGAAGCTTTCTTT.

The chain uses TRBV5-1 and TRBJ2-7; 9 bases line up with TRBD1. Germline CDR1 and CDR2: SGHRS and YFSETQ. The length of the CDR3 is 14 residues. Trimming removed 4 bases from V and 2 bases from J; junction bases left unmatched: 4. In DNA, the CDR3 is TGCGCCAGCAGCATGGGACAGGGAACCTACGAGCAGTACTTC. Its protein is CASSMGQGTYEQYF.

CDR3 loop: CATREDRVFYEQYF. The CDR3 DNA sequence: TGTGCCACCCGAGAAGACAGGGTATTCTACGAGCAGTACTTC. The V and J genes are TRBV2 and TRBJ2-7; TRBD1 matches 7 bases. This CDR3 spans 14 amino acids. Germline CDR1 is SNHLY and CDR2 is FYNNEI. J gave up 3 bases and V 10 bases, and 12 bases lay outside the gene matches.

This clone was seen a single time. The gene calls are TRBV27 and TRBJ2-2, with D uncertain. The CDR3 has 11 amino acids. Looked up from germline, CDR1 is MNHEY and CDR2 is SMNVEV (reference sequence). Deletions cut 2 bases from V and 5 bases from J, with 0 bases between. The CDR3 sequence is CASSLTGELFF. CDR3 DNA: TGTGCCAGCAGTTTAACCGGGGAGCTGTTTTTT.

This sequence joins TRBV7-2 and TRBJ1-1, with D unclear. Trimming pared 1 base from V and 0 bases from J, leaving 9 bases between. CDR1 and CDR2 from the germline V gene are SGHTA and FQGNSA. The CDR3 extends over 15 amino acids. The chain's CDR3 is CASSLVLSLNTEAFF. CDR3 DNA sequence: TGTGCCAGCAGCTTAGTATTGTCACTGAACACTGAAGCTTTCTTT.

V and J are TRBV27 and TRBJ2-7, with 8 bases that match TRBD2. The CDR3 runs 11 residues. After removal of 10 bases from V and 6 bases from J, the junction contained 5 bases not matched to a gene. CDR1 and CDR2 from the germline V gene are MNHEY and SMNVEV (reference sequence). Written as DNA, the CDR3 is TGTGCCACGGTCGGGGGGGTCGAGCAGTACTTC. It codes for CATVGGVEQYF.

CDR3 loop: CASFSLAVSSYNEQFF. DNA for the CDR3: TGTGCCAGCTTCTCACTAGCGGTGAGCTCCTACAATGAGCAGTTCTTC. The chain carries TRBV11-3 and TRBJ2-1; 8 bases are shared with TRBD2. Germline CDR1 SGHNT, CDR2 YENEEA. Unmatched junction bases numbered 9, after V lost 8 bases and J lost 0 bases. The CDR3 has 16 residues.

This chain links TRBV7-9 with TRBJ1-5; D remains unclear. Looked up from germline, CDR1 is SEHNR and CDR2 is FQNEAQ (reference sequence). V was trimmed by 5 bases and J by 0 bases, leaving 14 bases between them. There are 16 residues in the CDR3. The CDR3: CASSTGRGGSNQPQHF. The CDR3 DNA sequence: TGTGCCAGCAGCACCGGGCGGGGAGGTAGCAATCAGCCCCAGCATTTT.

This chain joins TRBV5-4 and TRBJ1-2, with 7 bases identical to TRBD1. Per germline, CDR1 SGHNT and CDR2 YYREEE (reference sequence). V was pared by 1 base and J by 7 bases, with 10 bases of the junction left unmatched. The CDR3 length is 15 residues. The CDR3, as DNA: TGTGCCAGCAGCTTGTCTGGAGGGGGCAGTAGTGGCTACACCTTC. Amino acid sequence: CASSLSGGGSSGYTF.

In its sample, this clone was seen a few times. The rearrangement joins TRBV5-4 to TRBJ2-7, with 9 bases identical to TRBD2. The CDR3 spans 14 residues. The ends lost 2 bases at V and 6 bases at J; junction bases unmatched: 6. CDR1 is SGHNT and CDR2 is YYREEE in the germline V gene (reference sequence). CDR3: CASSFGTSIREQYF. DNA for the CDR3: TGTGCCAGCAGCTTCGGGACTAGCATTCGCGAGCAGTACTTC.

This clone came up a few times. DNA of the CDR3: TGCGCCAGCAGTGGGAGTGGGGGGGCCTACGAGCAGTACGTC. Translation: CASSGSGGAYEQYV. The chain combines TRBV10-2 with TRBJ2-7; 7 bases fit TRBD2. Germline V gene data show CDR1 as WSHSY and CDR2 as SAAADI. CDR3 length: 14 residues. V was pared by 4 bases and J by 2 bases, with 5 bases of the junction left unmatched.

The chain is built from TRBV28 and TRBJ1-2; TRBD1 matches 7 bases. V shed 1 base, J shed 2 bases, and the junction held 13 bases outside the gene matches. Germline lookup yields CDR1 MDHEN and CDR2 SYDVKM. The CDR3 covers 18 residues. CDR3 region: CASSLLVPWTGANYGYTF. The CDR3 DNA reads as TGTGCCAGCAGTTTATTAGTACCCTGGACAGGCGCCAACTATGGCTACACCTTC.

V usage is TRBV4-1 and J usage is TRBJ1-1; 7 bases align to TRBD1. Germline CDR1 reads MGHRA; CDR2 reads YSYEKL. The CDR3 has 17 residues. Unmatched junction bases numbered 10, after V lost 3 bases and J lost 0 bases. CDR3 coding DNA: TGCGCCAGCAGCCACCCCCAGGGGGGAAACATGAACACTGAAGCTTTCTTT. It yields the protein CASSHPQGGNMNTEAFF.

This clone was recorded once. The gene calls are TRBV4-1 and TRBJ2-3; no clear D. Germline assignment: CDR1 MGHRA and CDR2 YSYEKL. V was clipped by 0 bases and J by 2 bases, with 9 bases between them. The CDR3 sequence is 15 residues long. Here the CDR3 DNA reads TGCGCCAGCAGCCAAGATCAGGACGTCACAGATACGCAGTATTTT. Protein sequence: CASSQDQDVTDTQYF.

The V gene is TRBV10-3, the J gene TRBJ1-5; no firm D call. Trimming cost V 2 bases and J 10 bases, with 12 bases left between them. The CDR3 runs 13 residues. Germline CDR1 ENHRY, CDR2 SYGVKD. As DNA, the CDR3 is TGTGCCATCAGTGAGGAAAGTCCCTCACCCCAGCATTTT. Translated, it gives CAISEESPSPQHF.

This rearrangement joins TRBV11-2 to TRBJ2-1, with D possibly matching TRBD2 (7 bases). The CDR3 has 17 residues. Trimming took off 5 bases at V and 6 bases at J, with 23 bases between the two ends. Germline values: CDR1 SGHAT, CDR2 FQNNGV. CDR3 sequence reads: CASSGRTIRRGPNEQFF. In DNA, the CDR3 is TGTGCCAGCAGCGGACGGACTATCAGGCGGGGGCCCAATGAGCAGTTCTTC. The full variable domain, its missing parts supplied by reference TRBV11-2 and TRBJ2-1, is EAGVAQSPRYKIIEKRQSVAFWCNPISGHATLYWYQQILGQGPKLLIQFQNNGVVDDSQLPKDRFSAERLKGVDSTLKIQPAKLEDSAVYLCASSGRTIRRGPNEQFFGPGTRLTVL.

V gene TRBV7-2 combines with J gene TRBJ1-2; 7 bases fit TRBD1. Germline values: CDR1 SGHTA, CDR2 FQGNSA. The J segment lost 3 bases and the V segment lost 4 bases, leaving 11 bases of the junction unmatched. This CDR3 has 16 residues. The CDR3 reads CASSSTGTVSYYGYTF. CDR3 sequence (DNA): TGTGCCAGCAGCTCAACCGGGACAGTATCTTACTATGGCTACACCTTC. The whole variable domain, remainder taken from reference TRBV7-2 and TRBJ1-2, is GAGVSQSPSNKVTEKGKDVELRCDPISGHTALYWYRQSLGQGLEFLIYFQGNSAPDKSGLPSDRFSAERTGGSVSTLTIQRTQQEDSAVYLCASSSTGTVSYYGYTFGSGTRLTVV.